The 32 T cell receptor beta chains below were found in one sample sequenced in a study of cytomegalovirus exposure and HLA in healthy donors. Repertoires were generated with immunoSEQ multiplex PCR, while TCRdb's copy carries only in-frame clones and drops some. The sample records around 250,000 clones, 90% being singletons. The sequenced sample consisted of PBMCs. The source of these receptors is a woman between 18 and 29 years old in good health and CMV-seronegative.

The chain employs TRBV4-1 and TRBJ1-4; D not resolved. This CDR3 contains 16 residues. Trimming shortened V by 0 bases and J by 2 bases, and 10 bases separated the two germline ends. Per germline, CDR1 MGHRA and CDR2 YSYEKL. CDR3 amino acids: CASSQEPHGTNEKLFF. The CDR3 nucleotides are TGCGCCAGCAGCCAAGAACCCCACGGTACTAATGAAAAACTGTTTTTT.

The chain joins TRBV4-1 to TRBJ2-4; a possible D gene is TRBD2 (6 bases). Germline V CDR1 and CDR2: MGHRA, YSYEKL. The CDR3 has 14 amino acids. Trimming removed 1 base at V and 6 bases at J, with 10 bases between. For the CDR3, the DNA is TGCGCCAGCAGCCAAGCGGACTACGGAAACATTCAGTACTTC. Translation: CASSQADYGNIQYF.

The rearrangement uses TRBV7-6 and TRBJ2-3; 10 positions agree with TRBD2. The CDR3 totals 15 residues. Germline CDR1 SGHVS, CDR2 FNYEAQ. After removal of 4 bases from V and 1 base from J, the junction contained 2 bases not matched to a gene. The CDR3 here is CASSSGTSGTDTQYF. DNA of the CDR3: TGTGCCAGCAGCTCCGGGACTAGCGGCACAGATACGCAGTATTTT.

The genes are TRBV27 and TRBJ2-7, with TRBD1 identical over 8 bases. V shed 4 bases, J shed 2 bases, and the junction held 7 bases outside the gene matches. Germline V gene sequence: CDR1 MNHEY, CDR2 SMNVEV (reference sequence). The CDR3 length is 15 residues. The CDR3 coding sequence is TGTGCCAGCAGTTATTCAGGGGGCCTCACCTACGAGCAGTACTTC. Translated, it gives CASSYSGGLTYEQYF.

Written as DNA, the CDR3 is TGTGCCAGCAGTTTCAGGGGGGCCTATGGCTACACCTTC. Amino acids: CASSFRGAYGYTF. This rearrangement joins TRBV28 to TRBJ1-2, with 7 bases aligning to TRBD1. The CDR3 spans 13 residues. After removal of 3 bases from V and 4 bases from J, the junction contained 2 bases not matched to a gene. Germline loops: CDR1 MDHEN, CDR2 SYDVKM.

V is TRBV28 and J is TRBJ2-7; a weak D match, TRBD1 (6 bases). Between the trimmed V and J ends, which lost 3 bases and 4 bases, there was a span of 16 bases. This CDR3 is built from 15 residues. From germline, CDR1 is MDHEN and CDR2 SYDVKM. The CDR3 DNA reads as TGTGCCAGCAGTTTCGCCTGGCAGGGGAAATACGAGCAGTACGTC. Translated: CASSFAWQGKYEQYV.

This rearrangement joins TRBV11-2 to TRBJ2-1, with 11 nucleotides matching TRBD2. Germline V gene lookup returns CDR1 SGHAT and CDR2 FQNNGV. The CDR3 runs to 16 residues. The junction had 5 bases not matched to a gene; V was cut back by 3 bases and J by 4 bases. The chain's CDR3 is CASSLTSGVLYNEQFF. The CDR3, as DNA: TGTGCCAGCAGCTTGACTAGCGGGGTTTTATACAATGAGCAGTTCTTC. Complete variable domain (other parts from reference TRBV11-2 and TRBJ2-1): EAGVAQSPRYKIIEKRQSVAFWCNPISGHATLYWYQQILGQGPKLLIQFQNNGVVDDSQLPKDRFSAERLKGVDSTLKIQPAKLEDSAVYLCASSLTSGVLYNEQFFGPGTRLTVL.

The V call is TRBV28, the J call TRBJ2-2; maybe TRBD2 (5 bases). CDR1 is MDHEN and CDR2 is SYDVKM in the germline V gene. This CDR3 contains 15 residues. Trimming removed 8 bases at V and 3 bases at J, with 16 bases between. DNA of the CDR3: TGTGCCAGCGGGTCCCGGCGGGTAGACACCGGGGAGCTGTTTTTT. This translates into CASGSRRVDTGELFF.

The chain combines TRBV14 with TRBJ1-4; no firm D call. Per germline, CDR1 SGHDN and CDR2 FVKESK. Trimming removed 2 bases at V and 8 bases at J, with 9 bases between. This CDR3 contains 13 residues. This chain's CDR3 is CASSQYGEEKLFF. In nucleotides, the CDR3 is TGTGCCAGCAGCCAATATGGAGAGGAAAAACTGTTTTTT.

V and J are TRBV10-2 and TRBJ2-1, with D tentatively TRBD1 (7 bases). V was trimmed by 4 bases and J by 7 bases, leaving 26 bases between them. The length of the CDR3 is 18 residues. From germline, CDR1 is WSHSY and CDR2 SAAADI. The DNA for the CDR3 is TGCGCCAGCAGTGTACTGGGGGCGGAGGGTCGCAGGGGGAATGAGCAGTTCTTC. Translation: CASSVLGAEGRRGNEQFF.

This chain joins TRBV27 and TRBJ2-5; 14 bases are shared with TRBD2. V shed 5 bases, J shed 5 bases, and the junction held 7 bases outside the gene matches. There are 16 residues in the CDR3. Germline V gene sequence: CDR1 MNHEY, CDR2 SMNVEV (reference sequence). The CDR3 coding sequence is TGTGCCAGCAGTCAAGGGACTAGCGGGGGTAGTGAGACCCAGTACTTC. Translation gives CASSQGTSGGSETQYF.

This clone has just one count. The CDR3 loop reads CASSVNRRANTGELFF. CDR3 sequence (DNA): TGTGCCAGCAGCGTCAACAGGCGAGCGAACACCGGGGAGCTGTTTTTT. This sequence joins TRBV9 and TRBJ2-2, with D perhaps matching TRBD1 (5 bases). The CDR3 totals 16 residues. The germline gives CDR1 SGDLS, CDR2 YYNGEE. The V end was cut by 2 bases, the J end by 0 bases, with 11 bases between. Complete variable domain (other parts from reference TRBV9 and TRBJ2-2): DSGVTQTPKHLITATGQRVTLRCSPRSGDLSVYWYQQSLDQGLQFLIQYYNGEERAKGNILERFSAQQFPDLHSELNLSSLELGDSALYFCASSVNRRANTGELFFGEGSRLTVL.

The rearrangement links TRBV28 to TRBJ1-6; D not resolved. Germline V gene sequence: CDR1 MDHEN, CDR2 SYDVKM. V shed 3 bases and J shed 5 bases, with 8 bases lying between them. This CDR3 comprises 14 residues. The CDR3 DNA reads TGTGCCAGCAGTTTTCAGATGAATAATTCACCCCTCCACTTT. Protein sequence: CASSFQMNNSPLHF.

This chain links TRBV11-3 with TRBJ2-3, with D possibly TRBD1 on 6 matching bases. Germline V gene lookup returns CDR1 SGHNT and CDR2 YENEEA. Trimming shortened V by 5 bases and J by 2 bases, and 20 bases separated the two germline ends. This CDR3 is built from 17 residues. CDR3: CASSSSLRGRYTDTQYF. CDR3 nucleotide sequence: TGTGCCAGCAGCAGTTCTTTGAGGGGGAGATACACAGATACGCAGTATTTT.

The chain combines TRBV5-1 with TRBJ2-3, with 10 nucleotides matching TRBD2. Germline V gene data show CDR1 as SGHRS and CDR2 as YFSETQ. The CDR3 has 17 amino acids. V was pared by 0 bases and J by 4 bases, with 8 bases of the junction left unmatched. As DNA, the CDR3 is TGCGCCAGCAGCTTGGAGGGACTAGCGTTTGAAGCAGATACGCAGTATTTT. It codes for CASSLEGLAFEADTQYF.

The chain is built from TRBV4-1 and TRBJ2-5, with 7 bases that match TRBD2. CDR1 MGHRA and CDR2 YSYEKL come from the germline V gene. The CDR3 extends over 17 amino acids. Trimming at V came to 3 bases and at J to 2 bases, leaving 12 bases not matched to a gene. DNA for the CDR3: TGCGCCAGCAGCCACCCTCGGAGCGGGGACCAACAAGAGACCCAGTACTTC. This encodes CASSHPRSGDQQETQYF.

The chain has TRBV7-9 and TRBJ1-6; weak D call: TRBD1 (5 bases). The ends were cut back, 1 base at V and 9 bases at J, with 25 bases in the middle. This CDR3 contains 19 residues. Germline V gene sequence: CDR1 SEHNR, CDR2 FQNEAQ (reference sequence). In nucleotides, the CDR3 is TGTGCCAGCAGCTTAGTGATCGCGCAGGGTATACTTCGCGGTTCACCCCTCCACTTT. Amino acids: CASSLVIAQGILRGSPLHF.

This chain joins TRBV5-1 and TRBJ1-2; D uncertain. V was trimmed by 0 bases and J by 6 bases, leaving 12 bases between them. The CDR3 spans 14 residues. Germline CDR1 and CDR2: SGHRS and YFSETQ. CDR3 region: CASSLAQTGDGYTF. CDR3 DNA sequence: TGCGCCAGCAGCTTGGCCCAGACCGGAGATGGCTACACCTTC.

The rearrangement uses TRBV5-6 and TRBJ2-1; TRBD2 aligns across 10 bases. The CDR3 is 18 amino acids. The V gene end was trimmed by 1 base and the J gene end by 1 base; junction bases not matched to a gene: 8. The germline V gene has CDR1 SGHDT and CDR2 YYEEEE. CDR3 sequence: CASSLRLAGAISYNEQFF. The CDR3 DNA is TGTGCCAGCAGCTTGCGGCTAGCGGGGGCCATTTCCTACAATGAGCAGTTCTTC.

The chain carries TRBV4-1 and TRBJ1-5, with D unclear. Germline V CDR1 and CDR2: MGHRA, YSYEKL. The CDR3 is made up of 18 amino acids. V lost 0 bases, J lost 0 bases, and 15 bases lay in between. The CDR3 reads CASSQDTGSFYSNQPQHF. In DNA form, the CDR3 reads TGCGCCAGCAGCCAAGATACGGGATCCTTTTATAGCAATCAGCCCCAGCATTTT.

The chain uses TRBV7-2 and TRBJ2-2, with a possible D match to TRBD2 (5 bases). The CDR3 runs to 19 residues. In germline, CDR1 is SGHTA, CDR2 FQGNSA. Deletions cut 1 base from V and 2 bases from J, with 20 bases between. CDR3 nucleotide sequence: TGTGCCAGCAGCTTAGGGCGGGTCCTATCTCTAGCCAACACCGGGGAGCTGTTTTTT. Translation: CASSLGRVLSLANTGELFF.

The chain joins TRBV4-1 to TRBJ2-7, with 11 bases identical to TRBD2. The CDR3 totals 15 residues. CDR1 and CDR2 (germline): MGHRA, YSYEKL. V lost 1 base and J lost 6; bases outside the gene matches: 5. In DNA, the CDR3 is TGCGCCAGCAGCCAAGTCGCGACTAGCGGGGCCGAGCAGTACTTC. Protein product: CASSQVATSGAEQYF.

This chain connects TRBV19 to TRBJ2-7; possibly TRBD2 for D (6 bases). The germline V gene has CDR1 LNHDA and CDR2 SQIVND (reference sequence). The CDR3 runs 13 residues. V dropped 4 bases and J dropped 5 bases, with 12 bases sitting between them. CDR3 amino acids: CASSSGAFNEQYF. The CDR3 coding sequence is TGTGCCAGTAGTAGCGGGGCCTTCAACGAGCAGTACTTC.

V is TRBV5-6 and J is TRBJ2-5, with a possible D match to TRBD2 (5 bases). CDR1 and CDR2 (germline): SGHDT, YYEEEE. V was trimmed by 6 bases and J by 5 bases, leaving 14 bases between them. The CDR3 is 13 amino acids. The CDR3 nucleotides are TGTGCCAGCACCAACCCCGGGATGGAGACCCAGTACTTC. Translating it yields CASTNPGMETQYF.

The genes are TRBV6-5 and TRBJ2-2; D is possibly TRBD1 (6 bases). V was cut by 2 bases and J by 3 bases, with 13 bases left in between. The germline gives CDR1 MNHEY, CDR2 SVGAGI. The CDR3 is 16 residues long. The CDR3: CASSYEGTKDTGELFF. The CDR3 region has the DNA TGTGCCAGCAGTTACGAGGGGACAAAAGACACCGGGGAGCTGTTTTTT.

This rearrangement joins TRBV7-9 to TRBJ1-1, with D perhaps matching TRBD1 (6 bases). From germline, CDR1 is SEHNR and CDR2 FQNEAQ (reference sequence). V dropped 2 bases and J dropped 0 bases, with 10 bases sitting between them. This CDR3 has 15 residues. The CDR3 DNA reads as TGTGCCAGCAGCTTACCGGGACAAATGAACACTGAAGCTTTCTTT. Residues: CASSLPGQMNTEAFF.

This sequence joins TRBV28 and TRBJ1-6; 7 bases align to TRBD1. After removal of 4 bases from V and 0 bases from J, the junction contained 12 bases not matched to a gene. Germline V gene lookup returns CDR1 MDHEN and CDR2 SYDVKM. This CDR3 has 19 residues. In DNA form, the CDR3 reads TGTGCCAGCAGTTCGACAGGGAAGGGCCCCAGCTCCTATAATTCACCCCTCCACTTT. Its protein product is CASSSTGKGPSSYNSPLHF.

V gene TRBV7-2 combines with J gene TRBJ2-5, with D possibly TRBD2 on 7 matching bases. The ends were cut back, 5 bases at V and 3 bases at J, with 16 bases in the middle. CDR3 length: 15 residues. From germline, CDR1 is SGHTA and CDR2 FQGNSA. The CDR3 bases are TGTGCCAGCAGCCGCGGGGGCGGGGTTGAAGAGACCCAGTACTTC. This sequence encodes CASSRGGGVEETQYF.

This clone has only a few counts. Other DNA sequences of this sample code for an identical CDR3. The CDR3 DNA sequence: TGTGCCAGTAGTATCGGGCAGGGTACTTCACCCCTCCACTTT. Translating it yields CASSIGQGTSPLHF. The chain joins TRBV19 to TRBJ1-6, with a tentative D call TRBD1 (5 bases). Between the trimmed V and J ends, which lost 3 bases and 9 bases, there was a span of 12 bases. This CDR3 contains 14 residues. In germline, CDR1 is LNHDA, CDR2 SQIVND (reference sequence).

On this clone itself: One junction end does not reproduce the germline sequence, and a read error may be involved. The rearrangement uses TRBV7-7 and TRBJ1-4; 7 nucleotides agree with TRBD1. Germline-derived CDR1 and CDR2 are SSHAT and FNYEAQ (reference sequence). This CDR3 spans 18 amino acids. Here the CDR3 reads CASSLAPRGPATNEKLFF. CDR3 nucleotide sequence: TGTGCTAGCAGCTTAGCCCCGAGGGGGCCTGCAACTAATGAAAAACTGTTTTTT.

The chain has TRBV5-4 and TRBJ2-5; D gene uncertain. This CDR3 has 15 residues. V was shortened by 4 bases and J by 1 base, with 14 bases between the two germline ends. Germline CDR1 reads SGHNT; CDR2 reads YYREEE (reference sequence). CDR3 in amino acids: CASSTNAWAQETQYF. In DNA, the CDR3 is TGTGCCAGCAGCACCAACGCTTGGGCCCAAGAGACCCAGTACTTC.

CDR3 loop: CASSVGPNSLGLTAFTDTQYF. The CDR3 DNA reads as TGTGCCAGCAGCGTAGGGCCGAATTCCTTAGGGTTGACAGCCTTCACAGATACGCAGTATTTT. V is TRBV9 and J is TRBJ2-3; weak D call: TRBD1 (5 bases). In germline, CDR1 is SGDLS, CDR2 YYNGEE. Trimming took 0 bases from V and 2 from J, leaving 28 bases between them. The CDR3 spans 21 residues. Together with reference TRBV9 and TRBJ2-3, the CDR3 gives the full variable domain: DSGVTQTPKHLITATGQRVTLRCSPRSGDLSVYWYQQSLDQGLQFLIQYYNGEERAKGNILERFSAQQFPDLHSELNLSSLELGDSALYFCASSVGPNSLGLTAFTDTQYFGPGTRLTVL.